This T cell receptor (beta chain) was identified in a study of Ad26.COV2.S vaccination and SARS-CoV-2 variants. About the research overall: Recipients of Ad26.COV2.S got it intramuscularly, once or twice 56 days apart.

Notes on the study in general: Vaccine and placebo groups showed comparable non-spike TCR breadth. Recipients given vaccine exceeded placebo recipients in spike-specific TCR breadth.

CDR1 is MGHRA, CDR2 YSYEKL, per germline. The CDR3 loop spans 11 amino acids. The V end lost 1 base, the J end lost 10 bases, and 5 bases lay between the germline ends. Points on this clone: Antigen: not known.

Here immunoSEQ multiplex PCR was the method, and the copy in TCRdb shows in-frame clones only, minus some. The sample contains about 410,000 clones, less than 90% of which appear only once. Indicated treatment: 15 to 20 received Ad26.COV2.S at low or high dose, single or two shots; 5 received placebo; per-sample allocation not given. Repertoires come from day 63 after the first vaccine or placebo injection. Ad26.COV2.S expressed prefusion-stabilized spike from the original Wuhan strain. V usage is TRBV4-1 and J usage is TRBJ2-1, with D uncertain. The starting material was peripheral blood, obtained in a trial of Ad26.COV2.S vaccine versus placebo. The TCR was taken from a person aged 18-65 years who received the Ad26.COV2.S COVID-19 vaccine or a placebo. CDR3 in amino acids: CASSQGDEQFF. The CDR3 nucleotides read TGCGCCAGCAGCCAAGGCGACGAGCAGTTCTTC.